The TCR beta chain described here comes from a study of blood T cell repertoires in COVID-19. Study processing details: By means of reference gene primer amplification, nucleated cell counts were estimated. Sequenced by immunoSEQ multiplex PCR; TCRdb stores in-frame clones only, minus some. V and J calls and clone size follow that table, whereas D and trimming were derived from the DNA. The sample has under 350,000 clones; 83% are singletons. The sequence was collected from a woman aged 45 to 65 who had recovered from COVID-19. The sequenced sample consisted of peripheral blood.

The CDR3 here is CSAYKNNEQFF. The CDR3 DNA is TGCAGTGCTTACAAGAACAATGAGCAGTTCTTC. J is TRBJ2-1 and V is TRBV20-1; D not resolved. The CDR3 is 11 residues long. V was cut by 5 bases and J by 5 bases, with 7 bases left in between. From germline, CDR1 is DFQATT and CDR2 SNEGSKA (reference sequence).